This entry features one TCR beta chain sequence. Survey-level TCR beta sequencing used the immunoSEQ assay. Here immunoSEQ multiplex PCR was the method, and the copy in TCRdb shows in-frame clones only, minus some. The table has 40,000 to 55,000 clones, over 90% seen once. Germline CDR1 is MNHEY and CDR2 is SVGAGI. Unmatched junction bases numbered 6, after V lost 6 bases and J lost 7 bases. This CDR3 has 13 residues. The chain is built from TRBV6-5 and TRBJ1-5, with 7 bases matching TRBD1. This clonotype originated in a man aged 35 to 55 with rheumatoid arthritis. Source material: PBMCs. The CDR3 DNA follows: TGTGCCAGCAGCGACAGGGCAGGACAGCCCCAGCATTTT. This sequence encodes CASSDRAGQPQHF.